What follows describes a single T cell receptor beta chain. CDR3 length: 14 amino acids. These data come from a study of blood T cells in healthy people across ages. The use of a sample-barcoded 5' primer and a J-beta primer mix characterized a second PCR of roughly 6 to 11 cycles. MiXCR, run by TCRdb on the 5' RACE reads, gives a single entry per CDR3 protein. Found here are approximately 690,000 distinct CDR3 sequences, 58% of them singletons; the top ten hold roughly 34%. Input material: blood. The chain uses TRBV21-1 and TRBJ2-5. TRBV21-1 constitutes a pseudogene. The clonotype was recovered from a man aged 55 to 70 in good health. The CDR3 DNA is TGTGCCAGCAGCTCCCTTGGCAGTCAAGAGACCCAGTACTTC. Residues: CASSSLGSQETQYF.